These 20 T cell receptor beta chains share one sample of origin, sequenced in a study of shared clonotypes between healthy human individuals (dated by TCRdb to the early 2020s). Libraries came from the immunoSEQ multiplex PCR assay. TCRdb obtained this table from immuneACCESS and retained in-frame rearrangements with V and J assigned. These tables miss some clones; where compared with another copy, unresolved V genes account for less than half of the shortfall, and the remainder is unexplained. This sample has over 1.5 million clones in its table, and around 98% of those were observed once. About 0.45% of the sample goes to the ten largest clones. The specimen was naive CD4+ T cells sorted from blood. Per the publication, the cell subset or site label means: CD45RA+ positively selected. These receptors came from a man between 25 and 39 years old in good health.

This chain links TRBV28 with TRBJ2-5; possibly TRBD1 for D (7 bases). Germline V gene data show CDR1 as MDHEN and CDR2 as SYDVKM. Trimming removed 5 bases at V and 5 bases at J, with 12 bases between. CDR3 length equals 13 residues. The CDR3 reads CASSQTGRETQYF. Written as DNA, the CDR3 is TGTGCCAGCAGTCAGACAGGGAGGGAGACCCAGTACTTC.

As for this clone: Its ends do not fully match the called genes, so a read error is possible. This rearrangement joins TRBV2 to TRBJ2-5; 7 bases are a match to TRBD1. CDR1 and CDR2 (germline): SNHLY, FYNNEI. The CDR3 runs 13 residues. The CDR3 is CASRAGGFKTQYF. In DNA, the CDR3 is TGTGCGAGCAGGGCAGGGGGTTTTAAGACCCAGTACTTC.

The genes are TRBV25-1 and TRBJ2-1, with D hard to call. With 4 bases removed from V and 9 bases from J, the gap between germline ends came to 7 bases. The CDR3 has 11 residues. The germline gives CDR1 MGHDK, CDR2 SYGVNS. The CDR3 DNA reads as TGTGCCAGCAGTGTGGTCGTTGAGCAGTTCTTC. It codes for CASSVVVEQFF. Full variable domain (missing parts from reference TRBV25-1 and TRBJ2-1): EADIYQTPRYLVIGTGKKITLECSQTMGHDKMYWYQQDPGMELHLIHYSYGVNSTEKGDLSSESTVSRIRTEHFPLTLESARPSHTSQYLCASSVVVEQFFGPGTRLTVL.

The CDR3 DNA is TGTGCCAGCGATACGACTCGGTTATATCAGCCCCAGCATTTT. This sequence encodes CASDTTRLYQPQHF. This chain joins TRBV6-1 and TRBJ1-5; D not resolved. This CDR3 is built from 14 residues. Per the germline V gene, CDR1 is MNHNS and CDR2 is SASEGT. Deletions cut 8 bases from V and 5 bases from J, with 16 bases between.

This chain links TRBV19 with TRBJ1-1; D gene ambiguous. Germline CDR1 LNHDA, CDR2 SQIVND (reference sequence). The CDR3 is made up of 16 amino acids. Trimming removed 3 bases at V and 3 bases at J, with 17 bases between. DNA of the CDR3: TGTGCCAGTAGTATTCACGCAGGAGGCTCGTACACTGAAGCTTTCTTT. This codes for CASSIHAGGSYTEAFF.

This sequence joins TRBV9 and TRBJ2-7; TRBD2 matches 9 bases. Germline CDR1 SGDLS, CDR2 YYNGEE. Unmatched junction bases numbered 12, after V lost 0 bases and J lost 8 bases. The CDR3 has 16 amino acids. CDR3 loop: CASSVGGSGSTTQQYF. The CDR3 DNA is TGTGCCAGCAGCGTAGGGGGTAGCGGGAGTACCACACAGCAGTACTTC.

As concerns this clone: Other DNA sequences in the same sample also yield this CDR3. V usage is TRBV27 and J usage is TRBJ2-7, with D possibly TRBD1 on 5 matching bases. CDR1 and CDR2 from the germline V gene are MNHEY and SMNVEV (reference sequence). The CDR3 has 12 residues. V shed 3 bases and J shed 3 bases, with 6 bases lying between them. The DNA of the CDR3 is TGTGCCAGCAGTTTTAGGGGCTACGAGCAGTACTTC. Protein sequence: CASSFRGYEQYF.

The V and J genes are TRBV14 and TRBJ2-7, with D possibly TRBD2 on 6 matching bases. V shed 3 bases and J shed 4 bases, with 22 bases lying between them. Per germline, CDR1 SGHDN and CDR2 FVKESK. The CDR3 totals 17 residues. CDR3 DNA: TGTGCCAGCAGCCACCCCACCGGGTCGGGGGAGTTATACGAGCAGTACTTC. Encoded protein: CASSHPTGSGELYEQYF.

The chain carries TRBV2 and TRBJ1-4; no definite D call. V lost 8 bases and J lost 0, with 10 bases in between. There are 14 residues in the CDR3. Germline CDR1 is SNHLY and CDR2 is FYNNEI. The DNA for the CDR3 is TGTGCCAGCTTCAGAAATGCAACTAATGAAAAACTGTTTTTT. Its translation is CASFRNATNEKLFF. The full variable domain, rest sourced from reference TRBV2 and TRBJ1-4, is EPEVTQTPSHQVTQMGQEVILRCVPISNHLYFYWYRQILGQKVEFLVSFYNNEISEKSEIFDDQFSVERPDGSNFTLKIRSTKLEDSAMYFCASFRNATNEKLFFGSGTQLSVL.

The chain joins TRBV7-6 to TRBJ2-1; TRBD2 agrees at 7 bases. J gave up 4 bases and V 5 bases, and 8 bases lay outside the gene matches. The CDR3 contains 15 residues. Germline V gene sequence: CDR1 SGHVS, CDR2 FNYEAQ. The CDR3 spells CASSQGAGVYNEQFF. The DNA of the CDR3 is TGTGCCAGCAGCCAGGGTGCGGGAGTGTACAATGAGCAGTTCTTC.

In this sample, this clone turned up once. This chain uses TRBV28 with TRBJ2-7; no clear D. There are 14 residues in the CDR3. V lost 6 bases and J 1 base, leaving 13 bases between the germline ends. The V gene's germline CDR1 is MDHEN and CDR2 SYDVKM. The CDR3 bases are TGTGCCAGCAGAAGGATAATTCCGTCCTACGAGCAGTACTTC. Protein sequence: CASRRIIPSYEQYF.

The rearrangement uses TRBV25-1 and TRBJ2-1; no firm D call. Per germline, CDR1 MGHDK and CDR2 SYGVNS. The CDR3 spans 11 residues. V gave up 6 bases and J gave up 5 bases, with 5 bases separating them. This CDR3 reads CASSRNNEQFF. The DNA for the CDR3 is TGTGCCAGCAGCAGGAACAATGAGCAGTTCTTC.

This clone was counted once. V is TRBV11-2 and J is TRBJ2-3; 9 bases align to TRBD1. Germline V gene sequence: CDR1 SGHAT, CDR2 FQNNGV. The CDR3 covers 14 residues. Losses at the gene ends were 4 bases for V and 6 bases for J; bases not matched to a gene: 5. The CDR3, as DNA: TGTGCCAGCAGCTACCGGGACAGGGTCGATACGCAGTATTTT. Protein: CASSYRDRVDTQYF.

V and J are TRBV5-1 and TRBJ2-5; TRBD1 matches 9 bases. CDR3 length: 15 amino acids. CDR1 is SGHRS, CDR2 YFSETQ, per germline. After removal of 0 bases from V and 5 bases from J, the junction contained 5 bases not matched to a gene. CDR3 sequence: CASSLGDRVRETQYF. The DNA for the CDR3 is TGCGCCAGCAGCTTGGGGGACAGGGTACGGGAGACCCAGTACTTC.

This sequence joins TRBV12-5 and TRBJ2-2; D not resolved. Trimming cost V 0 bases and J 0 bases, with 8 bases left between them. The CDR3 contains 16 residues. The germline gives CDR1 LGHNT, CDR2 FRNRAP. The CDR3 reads CASGLVGNANTGELFF. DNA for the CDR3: TGTGCTAGTGGTTTGGTAGGTAACGCGAACACCGGGGAGCTGTTTTTT.

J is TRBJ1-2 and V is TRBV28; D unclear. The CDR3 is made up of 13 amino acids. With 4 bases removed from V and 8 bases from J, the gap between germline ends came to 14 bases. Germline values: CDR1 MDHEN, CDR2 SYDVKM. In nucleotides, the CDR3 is TGTGCCAGCAGTTCACTGGCAGGTCGCGGCTACACCTTC. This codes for CASSSLAGRGYTF.

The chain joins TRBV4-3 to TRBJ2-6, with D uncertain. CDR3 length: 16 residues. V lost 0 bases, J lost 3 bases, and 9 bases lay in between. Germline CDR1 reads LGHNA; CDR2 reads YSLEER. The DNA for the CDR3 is TGCGCCAGCAGCCAAGAAGGCAGATTTGGGGCCAACGTCCTGACTTTC. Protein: CASSQEGRFGANVLTF.

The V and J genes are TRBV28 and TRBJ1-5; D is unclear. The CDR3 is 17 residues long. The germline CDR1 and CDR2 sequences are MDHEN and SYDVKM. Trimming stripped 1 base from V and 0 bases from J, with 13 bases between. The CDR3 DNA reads TGTGCCAGCAGTTTATCGCAGGTCCCTTATAGCAATCAGCCCCAGCATTTT. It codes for CASSLSQVPYSNQPQHF. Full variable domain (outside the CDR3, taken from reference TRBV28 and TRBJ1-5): DVKVTQSSRYLVKRTGEKVFLECVQDMDHENMFWYRQDPGLGLRLIYFSYDVKMKEKGDIPEGYSVSREKKERFSLILESASTNQTSMYLCASSLSQVPYSNQPQHFGDGTRLSIL.

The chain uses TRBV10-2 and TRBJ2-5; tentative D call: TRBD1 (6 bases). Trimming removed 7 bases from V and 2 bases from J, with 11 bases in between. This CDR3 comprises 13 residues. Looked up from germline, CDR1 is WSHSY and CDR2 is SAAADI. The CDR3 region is CASTRQVQETQYF. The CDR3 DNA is TGCGCCAGCACCCGACAGGTTCAAGAGACCCAGTACTTC.

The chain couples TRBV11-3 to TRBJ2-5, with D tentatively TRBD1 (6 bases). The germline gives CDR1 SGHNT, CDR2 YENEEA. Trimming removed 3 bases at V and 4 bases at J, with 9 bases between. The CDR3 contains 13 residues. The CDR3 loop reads CASSLGAPETQYF. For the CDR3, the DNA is TGTGCCAGCAGCTTGGGGGCCCCAGAGACCCAGTACTTC.